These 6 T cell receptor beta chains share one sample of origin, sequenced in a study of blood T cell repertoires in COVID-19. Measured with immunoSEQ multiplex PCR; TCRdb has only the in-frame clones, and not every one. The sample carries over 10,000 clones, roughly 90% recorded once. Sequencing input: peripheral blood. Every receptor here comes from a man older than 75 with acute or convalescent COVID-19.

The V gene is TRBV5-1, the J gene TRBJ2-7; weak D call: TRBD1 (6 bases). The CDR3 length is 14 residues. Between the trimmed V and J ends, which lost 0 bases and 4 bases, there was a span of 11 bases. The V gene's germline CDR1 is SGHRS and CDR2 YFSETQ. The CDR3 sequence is CASSLGQGIYEQYF. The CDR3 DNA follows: TGCGCCAGCAGCTTGGGGCAGGGGATATACGAGCAGTACTTC.

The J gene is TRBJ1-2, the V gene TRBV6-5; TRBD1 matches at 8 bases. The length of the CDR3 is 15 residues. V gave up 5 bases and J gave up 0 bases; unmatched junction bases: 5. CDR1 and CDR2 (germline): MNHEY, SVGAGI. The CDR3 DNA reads TGTGCCAGCAGTCTCTACAGGGGGACTAACTATGGCTACACCTTC. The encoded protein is CASSLYRGTNYGYTF.

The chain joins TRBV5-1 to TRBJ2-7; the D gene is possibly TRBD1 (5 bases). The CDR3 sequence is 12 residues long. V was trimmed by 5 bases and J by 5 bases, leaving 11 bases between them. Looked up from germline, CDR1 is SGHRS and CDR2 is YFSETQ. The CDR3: CASSITGDEQYF. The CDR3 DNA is TGCGCCAGCAGTATTACAGGAGACGAGCAGTACTTC.

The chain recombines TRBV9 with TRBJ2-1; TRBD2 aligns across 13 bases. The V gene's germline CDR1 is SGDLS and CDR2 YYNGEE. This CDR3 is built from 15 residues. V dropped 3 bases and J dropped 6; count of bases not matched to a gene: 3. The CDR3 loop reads CASSARLAGGNEQFF. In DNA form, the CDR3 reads TGTGCCAGCAGCGCTCGACTAGCGGGAGGCAATGAGCAGTTCTTC.

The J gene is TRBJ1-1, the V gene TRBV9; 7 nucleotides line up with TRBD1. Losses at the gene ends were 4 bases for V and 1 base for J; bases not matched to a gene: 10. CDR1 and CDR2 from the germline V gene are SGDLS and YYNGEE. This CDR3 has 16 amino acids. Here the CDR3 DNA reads TGTGCCAGCAGCCCCCAAGGGACAGTCAAGAACACTGAAGCTTTCTTT. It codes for CASSPQGTVKNTEAFF.

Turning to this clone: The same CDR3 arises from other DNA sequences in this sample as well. CDR3 amino acids: CASSSWTGVNEKLFF. DNA of the CDR3: TGCGCCAGCAGCTCATGGACAGGGGTCAATGAAAAACTGTTTTTT. This chain connects TRBV5-1 to TRBJ1-4; the match to TRBD1 covers 9 bases. Germline assignment: CDR1 SGHRS and CDR2 YFSETQ. V shed 3 bases and J 5 bases; nucleotides not matched to a gene: 5. This CDR3 has 15 residues. Full variable domain (missing parts from reference TRBV5-1 and TRBJ1-4): KAGVTQTPRYLIKTRGQQVTLSCSPISGHRSVSWYQQTPGQGLQFLFEYFSETQRNKGNFPGRFSGRQFSNSRSEMNVSTLELGDSALYLCASSSWTGVNEKLFFGSGTQLSVL.